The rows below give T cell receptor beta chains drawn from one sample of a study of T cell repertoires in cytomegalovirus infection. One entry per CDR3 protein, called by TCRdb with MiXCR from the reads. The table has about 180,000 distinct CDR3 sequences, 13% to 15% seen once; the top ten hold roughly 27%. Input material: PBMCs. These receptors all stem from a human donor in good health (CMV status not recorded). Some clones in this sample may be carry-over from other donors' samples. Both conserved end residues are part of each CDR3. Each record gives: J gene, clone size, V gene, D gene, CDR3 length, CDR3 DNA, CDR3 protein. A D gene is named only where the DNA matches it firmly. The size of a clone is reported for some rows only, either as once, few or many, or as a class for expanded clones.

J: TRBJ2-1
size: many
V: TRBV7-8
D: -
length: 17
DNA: TGTGCCAGCAGCCTCAGGGGGGGGAGCGCCATCTACAATGAGCAGTTCTTC
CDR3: CASSLRGGSAIYNEQFF

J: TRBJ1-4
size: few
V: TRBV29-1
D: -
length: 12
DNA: TGCAGCGTTGATTCAGGGTTTGGGAAACTGTTTTTT
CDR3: CSVDSGFGKLFF

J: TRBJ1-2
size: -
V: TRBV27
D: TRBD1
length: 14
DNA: TGTGCCAGCGTCGCTGCGGGACAGGGTAAAGGCTACACCTTC
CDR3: CASVAAGQGKGYTF

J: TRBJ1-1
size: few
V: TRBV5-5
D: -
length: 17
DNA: TGTGCCAGCAGCTTGGTGGGGGTCGTAGGGACGAACACTGAAGCTTTCTTT
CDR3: CASSLVGVVGTNTEAFF

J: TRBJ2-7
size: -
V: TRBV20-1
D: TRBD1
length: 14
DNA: TGCAGTGCTAAACCTTGGACAGGGATCCACGAGCAGTACTTC
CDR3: CSAKPWTGIHEQYF

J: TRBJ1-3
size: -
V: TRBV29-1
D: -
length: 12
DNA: TGCAGCGTTGGGGGGATCGGAAACACCATATATTTT
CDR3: CSVGGIGNTIYF

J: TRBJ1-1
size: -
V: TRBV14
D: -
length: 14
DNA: TGTGCCAGCAGCCAAGCTTGGGGGGGAACTGAAGCTTTCTTT
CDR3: CASSQAWGGTEAFF

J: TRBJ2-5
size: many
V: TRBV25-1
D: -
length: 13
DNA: TGTGCCAGCAGTGAAAGGGCAGAAGAGACCCAGTACTTC
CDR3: CASSERAEETQYF

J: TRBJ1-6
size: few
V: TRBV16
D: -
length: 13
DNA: TGTGCCAGCAGCCAACAGGGAGAGTCACCCCTCCACTTT
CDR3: CASSQQGESPLHF

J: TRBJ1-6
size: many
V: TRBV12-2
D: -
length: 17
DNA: TGTGCAAGTCGCTTGAAAACAGGGCCTGCTGATAATTCACCCCTCCACTTT
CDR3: CASRLKTGPADNSPLHF

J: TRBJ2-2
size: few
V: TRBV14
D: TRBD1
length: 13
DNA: TGTGCCAGCAGCCATGGACAGGGGAGGGAGCTGTTTTTT
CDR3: CASSHGQGRELFF

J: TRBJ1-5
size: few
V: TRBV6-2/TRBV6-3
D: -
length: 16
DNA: TGTGCCAGCAGTTACGAGACAGGAAAAAGGAATCAGCCCCAGCATTTT
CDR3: CASSYETGKRNQPQHF

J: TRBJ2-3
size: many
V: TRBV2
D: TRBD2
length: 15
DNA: TGTGCCACCAACCTAGCGGGAGGGCCGAGGGATACGCAGTATTTT
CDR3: CATNLAGGPRDTQYF

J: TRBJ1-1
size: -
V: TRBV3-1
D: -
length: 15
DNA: TGTGCCAGCAGCCAACCTGGCGGGGGGAACACTGAAGCTTTCTTT
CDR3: CASSQPGGGNTEAFF

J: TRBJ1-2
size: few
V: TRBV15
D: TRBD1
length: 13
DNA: TGTGCCACCAGACAGGGGTTAGACTATGGCTACACCTTC
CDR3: CATRQGLDYGYTF

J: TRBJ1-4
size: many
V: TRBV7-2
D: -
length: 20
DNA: TGTGCCAGCAGCGCGAGATGGACGGAGGCCATAGTTGCAACTAATGAAAAACTGTTTTTT
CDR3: CASSARWTEAIVATNEKLFF

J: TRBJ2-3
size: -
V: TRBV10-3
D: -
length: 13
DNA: TGTGCCGTAGAGGATAGTAGCACAGATACGCAGTATTTT
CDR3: CAVEDSSTDTQYF

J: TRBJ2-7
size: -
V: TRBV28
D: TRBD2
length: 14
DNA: TGTGCCTCAGCAGGCGGGAGGGCCTCGGGCGAGCAGTATTTC
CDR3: CASAGGRASGEQYF

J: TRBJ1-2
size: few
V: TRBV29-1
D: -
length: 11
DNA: TGCAGCGTTGAAAGTAGGGATGGCTACACCTTC
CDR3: CSVESRDGYTF

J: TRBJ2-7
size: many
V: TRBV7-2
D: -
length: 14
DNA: TGTGCCAGCAGCTTAGGGCTGGCCTCCTACGAGCAGTACTTC
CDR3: CASSLGLASYEQYF

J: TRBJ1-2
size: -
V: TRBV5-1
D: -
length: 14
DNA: TGCGCCAGCAGCTTGGTGTCAGGGAACTATGGCTACACCTTC
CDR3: CASSLVSGNYGYTF

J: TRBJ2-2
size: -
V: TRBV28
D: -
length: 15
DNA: TGTGCCAGCAGCGCAGGGGGGATTAAAACCGGGGAGCTGTTTTTT
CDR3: CASSAGGIKTGELFF

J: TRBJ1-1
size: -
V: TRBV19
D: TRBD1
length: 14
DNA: TGTGCCAGTAGATCAACAGGGGAAAGAGGTGAAGCTTTCTTT
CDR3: CASRSTGERGEAFF

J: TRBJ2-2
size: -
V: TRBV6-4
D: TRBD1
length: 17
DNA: TGTGCCAGCAGTGACAAAGGGGGCTACGCGAACACCGGGGAGCTGTTTTTT
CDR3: CASSDKGGYANTGELFF

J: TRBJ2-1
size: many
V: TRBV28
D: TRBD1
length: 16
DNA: TGTGCCAGCAGGGGATTCGGGACAGGGAGATCCAATGAGCAGTTCTTC
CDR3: CASRGFGTGRSNEQFF

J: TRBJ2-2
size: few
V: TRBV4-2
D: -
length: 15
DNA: TGTGCCAGCAGCCAAGTAAGGTCGAACACCGGGGAGCTGTTTTTT
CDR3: CASSQVRSNTGELFF

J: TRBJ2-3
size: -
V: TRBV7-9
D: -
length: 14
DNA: TGTGCCAGCAGCTTAGCGTCAGGGATGTGGACGCAGTATTTT
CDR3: CASSLASGMWTQYF

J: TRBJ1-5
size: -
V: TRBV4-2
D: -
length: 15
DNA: TGTGCCAGCAGCCAGTCAACTTCAGGGAGCCAGCCCCAGCATTTT
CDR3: CASSQSTSGSQPQHF

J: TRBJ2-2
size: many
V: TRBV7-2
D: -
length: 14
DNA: TGTGCCAGCAGTTCGGGACACCTCACCGGGGAGCTGTTTTTT
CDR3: CASSSGHLTGELFF

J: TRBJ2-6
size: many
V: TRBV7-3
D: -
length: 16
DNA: TGTGCCAGCAGCCCCGGGACGGTTTCTGGGGCCAACGTCCTGACTTTC
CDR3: CASSPGTVSGANVLTF

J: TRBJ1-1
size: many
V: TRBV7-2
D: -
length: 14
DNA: TGTGCCAGCAGCCCCCAGGGACCGAACACTGAAGCTTTCTTT
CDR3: CASSPQGPNTEAFF

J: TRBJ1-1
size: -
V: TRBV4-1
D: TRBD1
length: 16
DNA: TGCGCCAGCATGGTAGGTTTAGGGGGCGGAGGAACTGAAGCTTTCTTT
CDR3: CASMVGLGGGGTEAFF

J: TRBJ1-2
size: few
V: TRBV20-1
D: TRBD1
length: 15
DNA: TGCAGTGCTAGGAGGACAGGGCGGGCTAACTATGGCTACACCTTC
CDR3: CSARRTGRANYGYTF

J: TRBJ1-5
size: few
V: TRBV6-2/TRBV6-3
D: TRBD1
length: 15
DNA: TGTGCCAGCAGTTACGGGACAGGGTCGAGACAGCCCCAGCATTTT
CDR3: CASSYGTGSRQPQHF

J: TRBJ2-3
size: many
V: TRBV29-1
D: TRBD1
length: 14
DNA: TGCAGCGTTGCTAGGGACAGGGCATGGATCCCGCAGTATTTT
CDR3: CSVARDRAWIPQYF

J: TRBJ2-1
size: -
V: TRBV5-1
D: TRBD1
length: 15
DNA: TGCGCCAGCAGCGGGACAGGGGGTAACTACAATGAGCAGTTCTTC
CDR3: CASSGTGGNYNEQFF

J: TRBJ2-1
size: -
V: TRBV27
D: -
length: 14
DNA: TGTGCCAGCAGTGAACGACAGGAGTACAATGAGCAGTTCTTC
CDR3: CASSERQEYNEQFF

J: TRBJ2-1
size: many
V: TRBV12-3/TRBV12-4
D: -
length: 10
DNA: TGTGCCACAAGACTAGGTCAGCAGTTCTTC
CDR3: CATRLGQQFF

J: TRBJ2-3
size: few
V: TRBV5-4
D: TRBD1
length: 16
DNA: TGTGCCAGCAGCCGGCCGGGACAGGGGATCACAGATACGCAGTATTTT
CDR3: CASSRPGQGITDTQYF

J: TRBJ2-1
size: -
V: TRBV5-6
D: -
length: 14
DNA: TGTGCCAGCAGCTTATGGCGGGTGGCGCGGGAGCAGTTCTTC
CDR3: CASSLWRVAREQFF

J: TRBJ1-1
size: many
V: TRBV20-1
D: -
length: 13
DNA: TGCAGTGCTAGAGATTTAAGGGGTACTGAAGCTTTCTTT
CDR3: CSARDLRGTEAFF

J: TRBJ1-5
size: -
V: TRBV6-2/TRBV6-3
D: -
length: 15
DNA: TGTGCCAGCACGAGGTTGGGGGGGGCAGGGCAGCCCCAGCATTTT
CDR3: CASTRLGGAGQPQHF

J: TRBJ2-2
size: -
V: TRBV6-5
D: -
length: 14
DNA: TGTGCCAGCAGTTACTTTACGAACACCGGGGAGCTGTTTTTT
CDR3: CASSYFTNTGELFF

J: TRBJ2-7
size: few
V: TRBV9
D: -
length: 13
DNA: TGTGCCAGCAGCGGGGGGACAAACTACGAGCAGTACTTC
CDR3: CASSGGTNYEQYF

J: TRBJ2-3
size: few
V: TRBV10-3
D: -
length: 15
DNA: TGTGCCATCAGTGACTACCGTAAAAGCACAGATACGCAGTATTTT
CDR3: CAISDYRKSTDTQYF

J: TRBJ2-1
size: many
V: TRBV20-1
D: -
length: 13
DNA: TGCAGTGCCCGAGGGGGCTCCTACAATGAGCAGTTCTTC
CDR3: CSARGGSYNEQFF

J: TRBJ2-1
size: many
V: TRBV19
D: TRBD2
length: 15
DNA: TGTGCCAGTAGTCGCCGGACTAGCGCCCTCGATGAGCAGTTCTTC
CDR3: CASSRRTSALDEQFF

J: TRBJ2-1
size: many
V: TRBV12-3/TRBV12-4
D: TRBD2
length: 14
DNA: TGTGCCAGCAGGATAGCGGGAGGTTTCTATGAGCAGTTCTTC
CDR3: CASRIAGGFYEQFF

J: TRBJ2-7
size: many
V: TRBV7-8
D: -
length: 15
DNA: TGTGCCAGCAGCTTAGCGCCCGCAGTCTCCTACGAGCAGTACTTC
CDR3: CASSLAPAVSYEQYF

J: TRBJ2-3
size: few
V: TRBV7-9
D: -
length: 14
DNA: TGTGCCAGCAGCTCCCCCCGGACCGCAGATACGCAGTATTTT
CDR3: CASSSPRTADTQYF

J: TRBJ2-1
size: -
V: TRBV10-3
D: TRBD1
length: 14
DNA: TGTGCCATCAGACCGGGACAGGGGGCGAATGAGCAGTTCTTC
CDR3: CAIRPGQGANEQFF